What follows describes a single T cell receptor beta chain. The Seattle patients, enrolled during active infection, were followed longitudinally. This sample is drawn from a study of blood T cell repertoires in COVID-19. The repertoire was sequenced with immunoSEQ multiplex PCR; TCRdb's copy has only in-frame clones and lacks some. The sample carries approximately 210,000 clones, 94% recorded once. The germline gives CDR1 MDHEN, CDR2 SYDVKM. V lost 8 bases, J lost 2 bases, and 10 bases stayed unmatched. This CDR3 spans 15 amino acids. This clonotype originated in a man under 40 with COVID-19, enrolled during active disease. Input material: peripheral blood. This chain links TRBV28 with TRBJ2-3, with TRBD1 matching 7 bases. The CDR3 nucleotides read TGTGCCAGCGGCGCGTGGACAGGATTCACAGATACGCAGTATTTT. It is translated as CASGAWTGFTDTQYF.